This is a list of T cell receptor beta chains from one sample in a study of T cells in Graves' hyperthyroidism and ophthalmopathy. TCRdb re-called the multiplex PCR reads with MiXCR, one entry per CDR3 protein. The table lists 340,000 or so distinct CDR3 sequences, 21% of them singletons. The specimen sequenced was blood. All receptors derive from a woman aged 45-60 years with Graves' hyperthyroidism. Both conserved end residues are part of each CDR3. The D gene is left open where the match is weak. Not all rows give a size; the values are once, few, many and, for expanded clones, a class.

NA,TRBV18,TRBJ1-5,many,CASSPSTLNQPQHF,TGTGCCAGCTCACCAAGCACACTAAATCAGCCCCAGCATTTT
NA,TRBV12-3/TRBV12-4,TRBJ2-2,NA,CASSFSIPSNTGELFF,TGTGCCAGCAGTTTTTCTATACCCTCGAACACCGGGGAGCTGTTTTTT
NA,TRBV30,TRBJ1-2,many,CAWTLTAEYGYTF,TGTGCCTGGACCCTTACCGCAGAATATGGCTACACCTTC
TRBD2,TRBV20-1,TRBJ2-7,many,CSARGTSGRRNEQYF,TGCAGTGCTAGAGGGACTAGCGGGAGGCGCAACGAGCAGTACTTC
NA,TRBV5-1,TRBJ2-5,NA,CASSQPGGEETQYF,TGCGCCAGCAGTCAGCCCGGGGGCGAGGAGACCCAGTACTTC
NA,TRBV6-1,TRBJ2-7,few,CASSDQRLEHSYEQYF,TGTGCCAGCAGTGACCAGAGACTAGAACACTCCTACGAGCAGTACTTC
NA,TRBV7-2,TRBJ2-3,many,CASSLEMGGHIDTQYF,TGTGCCAGCAGCTTAGAGATGGGGGGGCATATAGATACGCAGTATTTT
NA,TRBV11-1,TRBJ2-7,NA,CASSLGGTGSYKQYF,TGTGCCAGCAGCTTAGGGGGGACTGGGTCCTACAAGCAGTACTTC
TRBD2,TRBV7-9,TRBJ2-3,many,CASRATSGKVDTQYF,TGTGCCAGCAGGGCAACTAGCGGGAAGGTAGATACGCAGTATTTT
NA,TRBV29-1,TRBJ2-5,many,CSVVPRDIQQETQYF,TGCAGCGTTGTCCCCCGGGACATCCAACAAGAGACCCAGTACTTC
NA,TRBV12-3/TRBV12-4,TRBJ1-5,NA,CASSLVGPPQPQHF,TGTGCCAGCAGTTTAGTGGGACCCCCACAGCCCCAGCATTTT
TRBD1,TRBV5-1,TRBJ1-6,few,CASRDRGAGNSPLHF,TGCGCCAGCAGGGACAGGGGCGCGGGGAATTCACCCCTCCACTTT
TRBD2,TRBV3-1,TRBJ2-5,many,CASSQPTSGGETQYF,TGTGCCAGCAGCCAACCGACTAGCGGGGGTGAGACCCAGTACTTC
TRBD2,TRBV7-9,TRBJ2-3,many,CASSLGTSGGAHTQYF,TGTGCCAGCAGCCTCGGGACTAGCGGGGGGGCCCATACGCAGTATTTT
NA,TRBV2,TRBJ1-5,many,CASKREFYSNQPQHF,TGTGCCAGCAAAAGGGAATTCTATAGCAATCAGCCCCAGCATTTT
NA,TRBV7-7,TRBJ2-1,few,CASSLDLLSYNEQFF,TGTGCTAGCAGCTTAGATCTGCTTTCCTACAATGAGCAGTTCTTC
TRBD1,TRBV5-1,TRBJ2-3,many,CASSLGFGDRAADTQYF,TGCGCCAGCAGCTTGGGGTTTGGGGACAGGGCTGCAGATACGCAGTATTTT
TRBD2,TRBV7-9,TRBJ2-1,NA,CASSLGVAGGWFF,TGTGCCAGCAGCTTAGGGGTAGCGGGAGGGTGGTTCTTC
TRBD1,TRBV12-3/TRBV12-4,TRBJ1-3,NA,CASSRQGASGNTIYF,TGTGCCAGCAGTAGACAGGGGGCCTCTGGAAACACCATATATTTT
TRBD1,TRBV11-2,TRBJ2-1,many,CASRGQGAFYEQFF,TGTGCCAGCAGAGGACAGGGGGCGTTTTATGAGCAGTTCTTC
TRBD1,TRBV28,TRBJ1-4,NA,CASSRLTGFEKLFF,TGTGCCAGCAGTCGTTTGACAGGGTTTGAAAAACTGTTTTTT
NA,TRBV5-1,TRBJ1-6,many,CASSDRTGKYSPLHF,TGCGCCAGCAGCGACCGGACGGGGAAGTACTCACCCCTCCACTTT
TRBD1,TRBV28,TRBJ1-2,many,CASSKQGFGYTF,TGTGCCAGCAGCAAACAGGGGTTTGGCTACACCTTC
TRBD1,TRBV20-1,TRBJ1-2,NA,CSARDRQGQGYTF,TGCAGTGCTAGAGATCGCCAGGGACAGGGCTACACCTTC
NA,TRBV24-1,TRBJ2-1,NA,CATSDSTYSRYNEQFF,TGTGCCACCAGTGATTCTACCTATTCCCGCTACAATGAGCAGTTCTTC
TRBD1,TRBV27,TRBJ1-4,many,CASSDPGQGNEKLFF,TGTGCCAGCAGTGACCCTGGACAGGGAAATGAAAAACTGTTTTTT
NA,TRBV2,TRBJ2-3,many,CASSEWPNTDTQYF,TGTGCCAGCAGTGAATGGCCTAACACAGATACGCAGTATTTT
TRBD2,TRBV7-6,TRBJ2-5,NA,CASSPGLADEETQYF,TGTGCCAGCAGCCCAGGACTAGCGGATGAAGAGACCCAGTACTTC
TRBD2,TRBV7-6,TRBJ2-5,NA,CASSLAGLAGPQETQYF,TGTGCCAGCAGCTTAGCCGGACTAGCGGGACCTCAAGAGACCCAGTACTTC
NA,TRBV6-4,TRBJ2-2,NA,CASRQDLSTGELFF,TGTGCCAGCCGCCAAGACCTCAGCACCGGGGAGCTGTTTTTT
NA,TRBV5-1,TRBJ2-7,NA,CASSLVGGISYEQYF,TGCGCCAGCAGCTTGGTCGGCGGCATCTCCTACGAGCAGTACTTC